One sample yielded the 25 T cell receptor beta chains listed below, sequenced in a study of human T cells and chemical hapten exposure. TCRdb reprocessed the RACE reads with MiXCR, giving one entry per CDR3 protein. The data contain about 93,000 distinct CDR3 sequences, just under 9% of them singletons. Time point defined: healthy volunteer bleed at 2 weeks. Whole blood that had not been fractionated was the source of extracted total RNA. The sample comprised whole blood. The receptors derive from a female donor in good health. Some clones in this sample may be carry-over from other donors' samples.

This clonotype appeared a few times. The chain combines TRBV6-2 or TRBV6-3 with TRBJ2-2, with a weak D call TRBD2 (6 bases). CDR1 is MNHEY, CDR2 SVGEGT, per germline. Trimming removed 6 bases from V and 5 bases from J, with 13 bases in between. The CDR3 extends over 14 amino acids. The CDR3 sequence: CASRPGLGTGELFF. The CDR3 DNA is TGTGCCAGCAGACCGGGACTGGGAACCGGGGAGCTGTTTTTT.

In this sample, this clonotype turned up a few times. The chain links TRBV9 to TRBJ1-2; no clear D. CDR3 length: 11 amino acids. CDR1 and CDR2 from the germline V gene are SGDLS and YYNGEE. The ends were cut back, 3 bases at V and 10 bases at J, with 10 bases in the middle. CDR3 loop: CASSDQATYTF. In nucleotides, the CDR3 is TGTGCCAGCAGCGACCAAGCAACCTACACCTTC.

V usage is TRBV11-2 and J usage is TRBJ2-5; D is uncertain. CDR3 length equals 14 residues. Trimming cost V 2 bases and J 1 base, with 8 bases left between them. In germline, CDR1 is SGHAT, CDR2 FQNNGV. The CDR3 nucleotides are TGTGCCAGCAGCTTACTGGGCGCCCAAGAGACCCAGTACTTC. This encodes CASSLLGAQETQYF.

This clonotype was observed many times. CDR3 sequence (DNA): TGTGCCATCACCCCTCGGACAGACACTGAAGCTTTCTTT. It specifies CAITPRTDTEAFF. This rearrangement joins TRBV10-3 to TRBJ1-1; TRBD1 is a possible D gene (6 bases). The CDR3 totals 13 residues. Per the germline V gene, CDR1 is ENHRY and CDR2 is SYGVKD. V was clipped by 7 bases and J by 3 bases, with 12 bases between them.

The J gene is TRBJ1-5, the V gene TRBV15, with D possibly matching TRBD1 (5 bases). CDR1 and CDR2 (germline): LNHNV, YYDKDF (reference sequence). The CDR3 covers 15 residues. Deletions cut 4 bases from V and 7 bases from J, with 17 bases between. CDR3: CATSKGVEGGQPQHF. DNA of the CDR3: TGTGCCACCAGCAAAGGGGTGGAGGGCGGGCAGCCCCAGCATTTT.

The J gene is TRBJ2-1, the V gene TRBV14; TRBD1 aligns across 7 bases. After removal of 1 base from V and 9 bases from J, the junction contained 9 bases not matched to a gene. Germline CDR1 and CDR2: SGHDN and FVKESK. CDR3 size: 15 residues. The DNA of the CDR3 is TGTGCCAGCAGCCAAGTAGGGGGCCCACGGGGTGAGCAGTTCTTC. It encodes CASSQVGGPRGEQFF.

This clonotype was detected ten times or more. The chain combines TRBV4-3 with TRBJ2-7; D is perhaps TRBD2 (6 bases). The length of the CDR3 is 14 residues. V was pared by 1 base and J by 6 bases, with 13 bases between. Per germline, CDR1 LGHNA and CDR2 YSLEER. CDR3 sequence (DNA): TGCGCCAGCAGCCAAGTCGGAGGGAAGCGCGAGCAGTACTTC. Residues: CASSQVGGKREQYF.

The chain has TRBV7-3 and TRBJ1-4; 7 bases align to TRBD1. The CDR3 is 14 amino acids. With V trimmed by 5 bases and J by 5 bases, 5 bases remained unmatched. Germline V gene sequence: CDR1 SGHTA, CDR2 FQGTGA. DNA of the CDR3: TGTGCCAGCAGCACGGACAGGAGGAATGAAAAACTGTTTTTT. Translation: CASSTDRRNEKLFF.

Ten or more counts support this clonotype. The rearrangement joins TRBV28 to TRBJ2-5, with D perhaps TRBD2 (6 bases). V lost 6 bases, J lost 5 bases, and 13 bases lay in between. Germline V gene lookup returns CDR1 MDHEN and CDR2 SYDVKM. This CDR3 has 13 amino acids. The CDR3 DNA follows: TGTGCCAGCAGACTGCTAGCGCTGGAGACCCAGTACTTC. It specifies CASRLLALETQYF.

This clonotype was recorded at least ten times. The genes are TRBV2 and TRBJ1-1, with D hard to call. V was pared by 5 bases and J by 1 base, with 8 bases between. The germline gives CDR1 SNHLY, CDR2 FYNNEI. CDR3 length: 13 residues. The chain's CDR3 is CASSKLGNTEAFF. CDR3 coding DNA: TGTGCCAGCAGTAAACTAGGGAACACTGAAGCTTTCTTT.

This clonotype was detected many times. V is TRBV29-1 and J is TRBJ1-2, with 7 bases matching TRBD1. There are 13 residues in the CDR3. Germline assignment: CDR1 SQVTM and CDR2 ANQGSEA. J was trimmed by 7 bases and V by 6 bases; bases with no gene match: 11. The CDR3 loop reads CSVLLPGGGGYTF. The CDR3 DNA reads TGCAGCGTCCTTCTTCCAGGGGGGGGTGGCTACACCTTC.

There are many counts of this clonotype. The CDR3 loop reads CASSVGTGGYEQYF. DNA of the CDR3: TGTGCCAGCAGTGTCGGGACAGGGGGATACGAGCAGTACTTC. This chain uses TRBV6-1 with TRBJ2-7, with 11 positions matching TRBD1. Germline trimming cut 4 bases from V and 4 bases from J; bases unmatched to any gene: 3. Germline values: CDR1 MNHNS, CDR2 SASEGT. The CDR3 consists of 14 residues.

This clonotype was counted a single time. The junction departs from the called germline gene at one end, perhaps through a read error. CDR3 nucleotides: TGCGCCAGCAGTTGGACCCCTAGCGGGACAGATACGCGGTATTTT. Residues: CASSWTPSGTDTRYF. J is TRBJ2-3 and V is TRBV5-1, with TRBD2 matching over 9 bases. The germline gives CDR1 SGHRS, CDR2 YFSETQ. This CDR3 is 15 amino acids long.

This clonotype was seen only a few times. V gene TRBV27 combines with J gene TRBJ1-1, with 9 bases identical to TRBD1. The CDR3 is 16 residues long. Germline CDR1 is MNHEY and CDR2 is SMNVEV (reference sequence). V lost 6 bases to trimming and J lost 5 bases; unmatched junction nucleotides: 13. This CDR3 is CASSLRITGGSTEAFF. CDR3 nucleotides: TGTGCCAGCAGCTTACGCATCACAGGGGGCAGTACTGAAGCTTTCTTT.

This rearrangement joins TRBV6-5 to TRBJ2-2; tentatively, D is TRBD1 or TRBD2 (5 bases each). Germline lookup yields CDR1 MNHEY and CDR2 SVGAGI. The CDR3 contains 15 residues. With 7 bases removed from V and 2 bases from J, the gap between germline ends came to 14 bases. CDR3 DNA sequence: TGTGCCAGCAAGGGACGGAGCATAAACACCGGGGAGCTGTTTTTT. This translates into CASKGRSINTGELFF.

The V call is TRBV20-1, the J call TRBJ2-6, with D unresolved. Trimming pared 4 bases from V and 1 base from J, leaving 5 bases between. The CDR3 is 13 amino acids. CDR1 and CDR2 from the germline V gene are DFQATT and SNEGSKA (reference sequence). CDR3 DNA: TGCAGTGCTATGGGGTCTGGGGCCAACGTCCTGACTTTC. Amino acid sequence: CSAMGSGANVLTF.

The chain uses TRBV2 and TRBJ1-5; D is possibly TRBD1 (6 bases). Germline V gene lookup returns CDR1 SNHLY and CDR2 FYNNEI. This CDR3 is built from 13 residues. Deletions cut 2 bases from V and 6 bases from J, with 8 bases between. The CDR3 loop reads CASSESGAQPQHF. The CDR3 DNA reads TGTGCCAGCAGTGAATCAGGGGCTCAGCCCCAGCATTTT. Full variable domain (rest looked up from reference TRBV2 and TRBJ1-5): EPEVTQTPSHQVTQMGQEVILRCVPISNHLYFYWYRQILGQKVEFLVSFYNNEISEKSEIFDDQFSVERPDGSNFTLKIRSTKLEDSAMYFCASSESGAQPQHFGDGTRLSIL.

This clonotype was detected a few times. The chain employs TRBV29-1 and TRBJ1-1; a possible D gene is TRBD1 (5 bases). Germline values: CDR1 SQVTM, CDR2 ANQGSEA. This CDR3 is 15 amino acids long. V gave up 3 bases and J gave up 7 bases, with 21 bases separating them. The CDR3 DNA is TGCAGCGTTGACGCATCGGGACCGCAAACCCGTGAAGCTTTCTTT. Amino acid sequence: CSVDASGPQTREAFF.

This clonotype was detected a few times. The V gene is TRBV27, the J gene TRBJ2-1; the match to TRBD2 covers 9 bases. Unmatched junction bases numbered 9, after V lost 3 bases and J lost 0 bases. This CDR3 has 18 residues. Germline-derived CDR1 and CDR2 are MNHEY and SMNVEV (reference sequence). The CDR3 sequence is CASSFVSGSRSSYNEQFF. The CDR3 nucleotides are TGTGCCAGCAGTTTTGTTAGCGGGAGTAGGAGCTCCTACAATGAGCAGTTCTTC.

The chain is built from TRBV28 and TRBJ2-5; 7 bases match TRBD2. Germline lookup yields CDR1 MDHEN and CDR2 SYDVKM. This CDR3 region has 17 residues. V trimming: 3 bases; J trimming: 3 bases; junction bases outside the gene matches: 13. The CDR3 loop reads CASSFPPEAGVEETQYF. CDR3 nucleotides: TGTGCCAGCAGTTTCCCACCCGAGGCGGGGGTTGAAGAGACCCAGTACTTC.

The chain combines TRBV5-1 with TRBJ2-5; the D gene is possibly TRBD2 (5 bases). Germline V gene data show CDR1 as SGHRS and CDR2 as YFSETQ. V was trimmed by 3 bases and J by 1 base, leaving 13 bases between them. The length of the CDR3 is 15 residues. In nucleotides, the CDR3 is TGCGCCAGCAGCTCAATGACTATTCCCCAAGAGACCCAGTACTTC. This sequence encodes CASSSMTIPQETQYF.

This clonotype was recorded at least ten times. The chain links TRBV6-1 to TRBJ1-5; maybe TRBD1 (5 bases). Per the germline V gene, CDR1 is MNHNS and CDR2 is SASEGT. Trimming stripped 5 bases from V and 6 bases from J, with 14 bases between. The CDR3 is 14 amino acids. CDR3 protein: CASSMGLPGQPQHF. The CDR3 DNA is TGTGCCAGCAGTATGGGACTCCCGGGTCAGCCCCAGCATTTT.

This clonotype was observed many times. The chain has TRBV18 and TRBJ2-4, with D perhaps TRBD1 or TRBD2 (5 bases each). Per germline, CDR1 KGHSH and CDR2 LQKENI. The CDR3 is 13 amino acids. The germline V and J ends were trimmed by 1 base and 9 bases, with 10 bases remaining between them. This CDR3 reads CASSPLSGSIQYF. Here the CDR3 DNA reads TGTGCCAGCTCACCACTGTCAGGGAGCATTCAGTACTTC.

This clonotype was detected ten times or more. This sequence joins TRBV3-1 and TRBJ2-6; D is unclear. CDR3 length equals 17 residues. Trimming removed 0 bases from V and 0 bases from J, with 9 bases in between. Germline V gene lookup returns CDR1 LGHDT and CDR2 YNNKEL (reference sequence). The CDR3 spells CASSQDQSNSGANVLTF. The CDR3 DNA is TGTGCCAGCAGCCAAGATCAATCAAACTCTGGGGCCAACGTCCTGACTTTC. Filled out from reference TRBV3-1 and TRBJ2-6, the complete variable domain reads DTAVSQTPKYLVTQMGNDKSIKCEQNLGHDTMYWYKQDSKKFLKIMFSYNNKELIINETVPNRFSPKSPDKAHLNLHINSLELGDSAVYFCASSQDQSNSGANVLTFGAGSRLTVL.

This clonotype was found many times. The gene calls are TRBV2 and TRBJ2-5; no definite D call. V lost 6 bases and J lost 1, with 12 bases in between. The CDR3 spans 14 residues. Germline CDR1 reads SNHLY; CDR2 reads FYNNEI. This chain's CDR3 is CASSLSHGQETQYF. The CDR3 DNA sequence: TGTGCCAGCAGCCTCTCTCATGGCCAAGAGACCCAGTACTTC.